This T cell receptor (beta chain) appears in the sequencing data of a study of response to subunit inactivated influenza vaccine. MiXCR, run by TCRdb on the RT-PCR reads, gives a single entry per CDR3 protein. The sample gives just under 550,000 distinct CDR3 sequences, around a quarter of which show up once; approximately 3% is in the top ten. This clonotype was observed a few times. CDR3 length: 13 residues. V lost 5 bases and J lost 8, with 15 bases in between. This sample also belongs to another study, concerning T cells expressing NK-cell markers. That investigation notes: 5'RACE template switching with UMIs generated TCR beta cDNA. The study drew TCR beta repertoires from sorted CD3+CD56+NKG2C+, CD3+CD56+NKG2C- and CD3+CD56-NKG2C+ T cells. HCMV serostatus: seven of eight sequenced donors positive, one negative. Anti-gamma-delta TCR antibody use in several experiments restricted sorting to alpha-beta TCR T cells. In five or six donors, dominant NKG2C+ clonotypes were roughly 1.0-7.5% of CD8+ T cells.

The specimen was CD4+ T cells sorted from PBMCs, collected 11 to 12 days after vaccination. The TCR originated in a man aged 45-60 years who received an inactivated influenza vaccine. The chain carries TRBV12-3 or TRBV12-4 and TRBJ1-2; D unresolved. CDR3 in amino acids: CASSPRSLGGYTF. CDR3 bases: TGTGCCAGCAGTCCCCGCAGCCTTGGAGGCTACACCTTC.